This T cell receptor beta chain was identified during a study of blood T cell repertoires in COVID-19. The overall study: Collection of acute and convalescent COVID-19 samples took place in the United States, Italy and Spain.

The CDR3 is made up of 14 amino acids. Germline CDR1 reads MNHNY; CDR2 reads SVGAGI (reference sequence). In the case of this clone: One end of the junction does not line up with germline, which may come from a read error.

Generated by immunoSEQ multiplex PCR, the TCRdb table keeps only in-frame clones and is missing some. The sample shows about 190,000 clones, roughly four fifths of them seen only once. This sequence was found in a woman aged 45-65 years with acute or convalescent COVID-19. Material: peripheral blood. The rearrangement links TRBV6-6 to TRBJ1-1; 7 bases map to TRBD1. The chain's CDR3 is CASSSLQGNPEAFF. CDR3 DNA: TGTGCCAGCAGTTCCCTACAGGGGAACCCTGAAGCTTTCTTT.